This T cell receptor (beta chain) was found in a study of regulatory T cells in long-lasting Graves disease (dated by TCRdb to the early 2020s). About the full investigation: Newly diagnosed Graves' disease patients had taken antithyroid drugs for less than 3 months. Peripheral blood TCR sequencing and RNA sequencing compared persistent Graves' disease patients with newly diagnosed Graves' disease patients. The study was conducted in China and was registered as a clinical trial. A total of around 35 samples underwent TCR sequencing, from roughly 13 patients with persistent Graves' disease and approximately 20 patients with newly diagnosed Graves' disease. Results and caveats for the whole study, not just this receptor: Patients with persistent disease shared more public clonotypes (around 3,000) than newly diagnosed patients did (about 970). Only the TCR beta chain was sequenced and analyzed. Peripheral blood alone was examined, since thyroid tissue, which constituted the primary lesion, could not be accessed. The small sample size was acknowledged by the authors as a limitation that may reduce accuracy. Preferential use of TRBV28, TRBJ1-2 and TRBJ2-5 was observed in persistent disease, whereas TRBV20-1 and TRBJ2-1 were favored in newly diagnosed disease. Compared with newly diagnosed patients, persistent Graves' disease patients had lower TCR Shannon entropy and fewer highly expanded clones, which suggests clonal expansion.

For CDR1 and CDR2, the germline V gene lists LGHNA and YNFKEQ. Measured from the cysteine to the phenylalanine, the CDR3 is 17 residues long. The sequence is cut down to CDR3 DNA, 51 bases in frame from base 1. The germline V and J ends show losses of 0 bases and 6 bases respectively, and no gene match explains 11 bases of the junction. The time point label for this specimen denotes: newly diagnosed GD, antithyroid drugs for less than 3 months. For both TCR sequencing and RNA sequencing, RNA was extracted from PBMCs using TRIzol. The diagnosis of Graves' disease followed American Thyroid Association guidelines. Patients were recruited from an endocrinology department in Xi'an, China. Each patient gave roughly 10 milliliters of peripheral blood, collected in an EDTA anticoagulant tube. PBMCs were isolated by Ficoll Paque Plus density gradient separation without further T cell sorting. An Agilent 2100 Bioanalyzer and agarose gel were used to check RNA quality, and a NanoDrop 2000 was used to measure RNA concentration.

Regarding this clonotype: No antigen is known for it. Base qualities are not provided; no much larger clone lies one nucleotide away.

The protocol used for the library was multiplex PCR. TCRdb lists the instrument as Illumina HiSeq 4000. To build TCR beta libraries, CDR3 regions were amplified by Arm-PCR using iRepertoire HTBI primers. PCR products were gel purified before sequencing. In the authors' own workflow: Across samples, 55 to 80 TRBV and 13 to 15 TRBJ segments were identified and used for gene usage analysis of CDR3 amino acid clonotypes. COPE and FqMerger were used to merge filtered high-quality paired reads into contigs. Contigs were aligned with BLAST to IMGT TRBV, TRBD and TRBJ reference genes, and CDR3 was defined per IMGT. Clonotypes above 0.1% frequency were classified as highly expanded clones. Shannon entropy was used to measure repertoire diversity, and the Gini coefficient was used to measure V-J evenness. Public clonotypes were defined as clonotypes shared by more than one individual. TCRdb applied fastp at Q25 and MiXCR to the public reads, then kept only in-frame beta chains. When rows share a CDR3 protein, they turn into one entry using the most common DNA and genes. These V and J calls derive from TCRdb rather than the authors' analysis. This sample has about 360,000 distinct CDR3 sequences in its table, and about 17% of those were observed once. Of the sample, 20% to 25% is held by the ten largest clones.

In addition, the sample was reused for a study of T cells in Graves' hyperthyroidism and ophthalmopathy. The second study also describes: Stable Graves' hyperthyroidism was defined as the absence of progression to ophthalmopathy over 18 months of follow-up. Hyperthyroidism patients were aged 18 to 65 years and newly diagnosed, with disease duration of less than 2 months. Exclusion was applied to patients with uncontrolled infections, other autoimmune diseases, pregnancy or lactation. Diagnoses relied on clinical symptoms, serum thyroxine and TRAb, thyroid ultrasound and orbital computed tomography. The TCR CDR3 was subjected to a first round of RT-PCR using the HTBI primer set and the Qiagen OneStep RT-PCR kit. Blood samples also contained most of the expanded thyroid clonotypes (frequency above 0.001), which suggests that blood repertoires may reflect thyroid immune responses. Ophthalmopathy was separated from stable hyperthyroidism by a 13 V-J signature model, with approximately 85% sensitivity and roughly 81% specificity obtained in cross-validation and 80%/75% obtained in testing. In validation, the model predicted progression to ophthalmopathy a median of around 6.5 months before onset, with 70% to 71% sensitivity and roughly 72% specificity. A discovery cohort of roughly 100 patients, fewer than 50 with Graves' ophthalmopathy and 57 with stable Graves' hyperthyroidism, was used to find distinguishing TCR V-J signatures. Whether ophthalmopathy could be predicted prospectively was tested in an independent validation cohort made up of 18 hyperthyroidism patients plus 17 patients who later progressed to ophthalmopathy. The approximately 100 discovery patients were divided at random into training and test sets in a 7:3 ratio. In about 6 Graves' hyperthyroidism patients, the study also compared T-cell repertoires from thyroid tissue with T-cell repertoires from blood. After sampling, hyperthyroidism patients received methimazole starting at 30 mg daily, and ophthalmopathy patients received high-dose intravenous methylprednisolone. The libraries were constructed in a second round of multiplex PCR and then size-selected and purified. Paired-end sequencing of the libraries was performed with 100 bp reads on an Illumina HiSeq2000. SOAPnuke was used to process the raw data, with reads discarded if the reads contained adapters or uncalled bases, had a mean Phred below 15, or lacked an exact constant-primer or identifier match. High-quality paired reads were merged with COPE v1.2.5, and unique nucleotide sequences were defined as clonotypes. MiTCR v1.1 was used to align the clonotypes against IMGT TRBV, TRBD and TRBJ reference segments. The analysis included only V-J combinations with a frequency above 0.0001, which together covered around 99% of the repertoires. A TCS score was defined as the ratio of F50 (clonal expansion) to E x V (chaos), with BLOSUM62-based TCRdist applied between CDR3 peptides within each V-J. Welch's t-statistics and random forest reduced 514 V-J features to 10 to 15, which were used in a naive Bayes classifier (R e1071). Sample size was not statistically predetermined, and blinding of investigators to group allocation was not performed. The paper reports TCR Vbeta CDR3 sequencing of approximately 130 peripheral blood samples: under 45 ophthalmopathy, over 70 hyperthyroidism and approximately 17 progressor patients.

The clonotype comes from a woman younger than 35 with Graves disease. Donor details come from another sample of the same person, matched by shared clones. The chain uses TRBV4-2 and TRBJ2-7, with 10 bases matching TRBD2. The sample in question was peripheral blood mononuclear cells (PBMCs), obtained at new diagnosis, from a patient treated with antithyroid drugs. In nucleotide form, the sequence is TGTGCCAGCAGCCAAGATCTAGGGTCTAGCGGGGGCGGCGAGCAGTACTTC. Its product reads: CASSQDLGSSGGGEQYF.